This T cell receptor (beta chain) was sequenced during a study of blood T cell repertoires in COVID-19. Study-level background: Acute and convalescent COVID-19 samples came from the United States, Italy and Spain. The analysed material was cDNA or gDNA that came from T cells, B-cell-depleted T cells, or PBMCs.

Per the authors' pipeline: For nucleated cells, counts were estimated from reference gene primer amplification. Some clones are missing from TCRdb's copy, which holds only in-frame ones; the method was immunoSEQ multiplex PCR. The V and J calls and clone size were taken over from that table, and D and trimming were inferred from the DNA. The sample lists roughly 670,000 clones, over 80% seen once, with more than 0.25% in the top ten. Germline CDR1 and CDR2: SGHDT and YYEEEE. The CDR3 loop spans 15 amino acids. V shed 1 base and J shed 9 bases, with 19 bases lying between them. This rearrangement joins TRBV5-6 to TRBJ1-2; D might be TRBD1 (6 bases). Specimen: peripheral blood. The TCR sequence derives from a woman in her late teens or twenties with acute or convalescent COVID-19. The CDR3 nucleotides are TGTGCCAGCAGCTTGTGGGTTCGGGGGGCCGGACGCTACACCTTC. This sequence encodes CASSLWVRGAGRYTF.